The clone carrying this TCR beta chain was seen more than once but under ten times. Trimming left V 3 bases short and J 4 bases short, with 10 bases between. The CDR3 contains 15 residues. Germline loops: CDR1 SGHVS, CDR2 FNYEAQ. Seattle's enrolled individuals joined amid active infection and were then monitored longitudinally. TCRdb's copy holds only in-frame clones and misses some; the assay was immunoSEQ multiplex PCR. This sample has about 49,000 clones, with over 80% found just once. This sample was taken from a study of blood T cell repertoires in COVID-19. Study background: Italy, Spain and the United States were the sources of the convalescent and acute COVID-19 samples. The analysed material was cDNA or gDNA that came from T cells, B-cell-depleted T cells, or PBMCs.

The source material was peripheral blood. The rearrangement uses TRBV7-6 and TRBJ2-6; D may be TRBD1 (6 bases). The TCR comes from a woman older than 75 with COVID-19, enrolled during active disease. The CDR3 region has the DNA TGTGCCAGCAGCTTCGGGACAAAAGGGGCCAACGTCCTGACTTTC. Protein sequence: CASSFGTKGANVLTF. Variable domain in full (rest from reference TRBV7-6 and TRBJ2-6): GAGVSQSPRYKVTKRGQDVALRCDPISGHVSLYWYRQALGQGPEFLTYFNYEAQQDKSGLPNDRFSAERPEGSISTLTIQRTEQRDSAMYRCASSFGTKGANVLTFGAGSRLTVL.